This entry describes one TCR beta chain. This clonotype came up a few times. Its antigen target is currently unknown. Base qualities are not recorded, but no much larger clone differs from it by a single base. Via the germline V gene, CDR1 is MGHRA and CDR2 YSYEKL. From the cysteine up to the phenylalanine, the CDR3 has a length of 14 residues. Solely the CDR3 DNA is kept, with 42 bases framed from the first base. After removal of 3 bases from V and 9 bases from J, the junction retains 6 bases not matched to a gene. This specimen's time point label, interpreted: healthy volunteer bleed at 6 weeks. Unfractionated whole blood was collected in Tempus Blood RNA tubes, and total RNA was extracted from that blood. As TCR sequencing controls, several healthy volunteers were used, with blood taken at day 0, 2 weeks and 6 weeks. This sample stems from a study of human T cells and chemical hapten exposure (dated by TCRdb to the early 2020s). Background on the whole study: Libraries were pooled for sequencing, and variation in per-sample TCR yields was attributed mainly to small differences in library volumes within the pool. In alopecia patients, the study followed how the peripheral blood TCR repertoire changed in vivo over primary and secondary sensitization to diphenylcyclopropenone (DPC), a hapten. Both TCR alpha and TCR beta chains were sequenced from each blood RNA sample.

The protocol used for the library was RACE. This sample was sequenced with a NextSeq 500. During library preparation, unique molecular identifiers were attached to individual cDNA molecules so that TCRs could be counted quantitatively and reproducibly. On the authors' methods: A median of roughly 100,000 TCRs per sample was observed, with a range of about 20,000 to 700,000. V, J and CDR3 annotation of the TCR reads was performed with the Decombinator software suite. For the PS versus PT1 abundance plots, all samples were subsampled to the same number of TCRs (28,000). TCRs were defined as expanded if absent before sensitization and observed at least eight times at the 2-week time point. TCRdb passed the public sequencing reads through fastp at Q25 and MiXCR, retaining productive beta sequences. For every CDR3 protein sequence, its rows merge into one entry that carries the most common genes and DNA. The V and J calls and clone size come from TCRdb's table, not from the authors' own analysis. Present in this sample are about 77,000 distinct CDR3 sequences, about 8.6% of which were seen just once. The ten largest clones represent less than 2% of the sample.

The investigation overall reported the following: DPC sensitization did not change how many TCRs were above 1 in 1000 frequency, and no evidence was found of alterations in global repertoire structure. After repeated subsampling, the strength of the expansion versus patch-test correlation and the threshold at which it became significant changed.

The sequence links TRBV4-1 to TRBJ2-1; TRBD2 agrees with 9 junctional bases. This clonotype was obtained from a female donor in good health. Some clones in this sample may be carry-over from other donors' samples. The sequenced sample was whole blood. Here the CDR3 is given as CASSQPGLAGEQFF. The DNA sequence reads TGCGCCAGCAGCCAGCCGGGACTAGCAGGTGAGCAGTTCTTC.